This TCR beta chain stems from a study of cytomegalovirus exposure and HLA in healthy donors. Every donor was a healthy person donating bone marrow. Germline V gives CDR1 SNHLY, CDR2 FYNNEI. V was clipped by 4 bases and J by 1 base; unmatched bases: 5. The CDR3 runs to 16 residues. The count of this clone is one. PCR primers comprised 60 Vbeta and 13 Jbeta primers. TCRdb's copy holds only in-frame clones and misses some; the assay was immunoSEQ multiplex PCR. The table has 100,000 to 150,000 clones, less than 75% seen once; the top ten hold less than 2.5%. This receptor was obtained from a woman between 35 and 50 years old in good health and CMV-seropositive. J is TRBJ2-5 and V is TRBV2, with 11 bases identical to TRBD2. The sequenced sample consisted of PBMCs. Written as DNA, the CDR3 is TGTGCCAGCAGTGGGTTTGGGACTAGCGGCCAAGAGACCCAGTACTTC. Its translation is CASSGFGTSGQETQYF. Looking up the rest from reference TRBV2 and TRBJ2-5 gives the full variable domain: EPEVTQTPSHQVTQMGQEVILRCVPISNHLYFYWYRQILGQKVEFLVSFYNNEISEKSEIFDDQFSVERPDGSNFTLKIRSTKLEDSAMYFCASSGFGTSGQETQYFGPGTRLLVL.